Sequencing of this TCR beta chain was carried out in a study of blood T cell repertoires in COVID-19. Authors' data handling: Counts of nucleated cells, estimated from reference gene primer amplification, were obtained. Generated by immunoSEQ multiplex PCR, the TCRdb table keeps only in-frame clones and is missing some. Clone size and the V and J calls come from that table; the DNA yielded D and trimming. Of around 260,000 clones detected, approximately 85% appear once; the ten largest clones hold roughly 0.87%. The J segment lost 3 bases and the V segment lost 8 bases, leaving 9 bases of the junction unmatched. Germline V gene lookup returns CDR1 KGHSH and CDR2 LQKENI. The CDR3 contains 14 residues.

The sequenced sample consisted of peripheral blood. The TCR sequence derives from a human donor with COVID-19, enrolled during active disease. The donor label of this sample is uncertain. J is TRBJ2-7 and V is TRBV18, with 8 nucleotides matching TRBD1. The chain's CDR3 is CASASDRVSYEQYF. Written as DNA, the CDR3 is TGTGCCAGCGCCTCGGACAGGGTAAGCTACGAGCAGTACTTC.